These 14 T cell receptor beta chains were all obtained from the same sample, sequenced in a study of identical twins. One entry per CDR3 protein, called by TCRdb with MiXCR from the 5' RACE reads. The table lists 420,000 or so distinct CDR3 sequences, about a fifth of them singletons, with approximately 12% in the top ten. Sequenced input: naive T cells sorted from blood. Receptor source: a man in his fifties or sixties in good health.

This clonotype was detected only once. This chain links TRBV2 with TRBJ2-1; a weak D match, TRBD1 (7 bases). The germline V gene encodes CDR1 SNHLY and CDR2 FYNNEI. V was clipped by 4 bases and J by 4 bases, with 20 bases between them. The CDR3 loop spans 17 amino acids. CDR3 nucleotide sequence: TGTGCCAGCAGTGTCACAGGGGTGGGGGGATTTTACAATGAGCAGTTCTTC. It yields the protein CASSVTGVGGFYNEQFF.

This clonotype has only a few counts. The V and J genes are TRBV7-9 and TRBJ2-7; 7 bases map to TRBD1. V shed 4 bases, J shed 3 bases, and the junction held 6 bases outside the gene matches. CDR1 and CDR2 (germline): SEHNR, FQNEAQ (reference sequence). The CDR3 has 14 residues. The CDR3 region has the DNA TGTGCCAGCAGCTCCCGGGACAGCTTCTACGAGCAGTACTTC. Its translation is CASSSRDSFYEQYF.

This clonotype was picked up many times. This chain joins TRBV6-5 and TRBJ2-1, with no clear D. The V gene lost 0 bases and the J gene lost 0 bases, with 6 bases spanning the gap. Germline V gene data show CDR1 as MNHEY and CDR2 as SVGAGI. The CDR3 extends over 15 amino acids. In nucleotides, the CDR3 is TGTGCCAGCAGTTACTCGCGGAGCTCCTACAATGAGCAGTTCTTC. This sequence encodes CASSYSRSSYNEQFF.

The V call is TRBV12-3 or TRBV12-4, the J call TRBJ2-3, with a weak D call TRBD2 (7 bases). This CDR3 has 16 residues. Deletions cut 6 bases from V and 3 bases from J, with 19 bases between. For the CDR3, the DNA is TGTGCCAGCAGCCGCTTGGTGGGGGGGCCGACAGATACGCAGTATTTT. It encodes CASSRLVGGPTDTQYF.

The gene calls are TRBV5-6 and TRBJ2-7, with D perhaps matching TRBD1 (5 bases). The CDR3 extends over 13 amino acids. The germline V gene has CDR1 SGHDT and CDR2 YYEEEE. The ends were cut back, 4 bases at V and 3 bases at J, with 11 bases in the middle. For the CDR3, the DNA is TGTGCCAGCAGCAAGACAGCTGGCTACGAGCAGTACTTC. It encodes CASSKTAGYEQYF.

This chain's CDR3 is CASSQVVSRGPYTDTQYF. CDR3 bases: TGCGCCAGCAGCCAAGTGGTGAGCAGGGGGCCGTACACAGATACGCAGTATTTT. V and J are TRBV4-3 and TRBJ2-3, with 8 bases identical to TRBD1. The CDR3 covers 18 residues. Germline CDR1 LGHNA, CDR2 YSLEER. Germline trimming cut 1 base from V and 2 bases from J; bases unmatched to any gene: 11.

The chain joins TRBV5-1 to TRBJ2-7; D is possibly TRBD1 or TRBD2 (5 bases each). CDR1 and CDR2 from the germline V gene are SGHRS and YFSETQ. V was clipped by 0 bases and J by 4 bases, with 8 bases between them. The CDR3 has 13 amino acids. CDR3 nucleotides: TGCGCCAGCAGCTTGGGGGACGTGTACGAGCAGTACTTC. Translated: CASSLGDVYEQYF.

This clonotype was seen more than once but under ten times. J is TRBJ1-1 and V is TRBV29-1, with TRBD1 identical over 9 bases. V was clipped by 2 bases and J by 10 bases; unmatched bases: 2. This CDR3 is built from 11 residues. Germline V gene lookup returns CDR1 SQVTM and CDR2 ANQGSEA. Here the CDR3 reads CSVETDRGAFF. The CDR3 DNA reads TGCAGCGTTGAAACGGACAGGGGAGCTTTCTTT. The entire variable domain, with the rest obtained from reference TRBV29-1 and TRBJ1-1, is as follows: SAVISQKPSRDICQRGTSLTIQCQVDSQVTMMFWYRQQPGQSLTLIATANQGSEATYESGFVIDKFPISRPNLTFSTLTVSNMSPEDSSIYLCSVETDRGAFFGQGTRLTVV.

This clonotype showed up just a few times. This chain joins TRBV5-1 and TRBJ2-2; no reliable D call. V shed 4 bases and J shed 0 bases, with 10 bases lying between them. CDR3 length: 15 amino acids. The germline CDR1 and CDR2 sequences are SGHRS and YFSETQ. The CDR3 sequence: CASSQLPPNTGELFF. The CDR3 DNA reads as TGCGCCAGCAGCCAGCTCCCTCCGAACACCGGGGAGCTGTTTTTT.

Only a few counts were recorded for this clonotype. The chain employs TRBV10-3 and TRBJ1-1; 7 positions match TRBD1. The CDR3 is made up of 11 amino acids. After removal of 5 bases from V and 11 bases from J, the junction contained 5 bases not matched to a gene. The germline V gene encodes CDR1 ENHRY and CDR2 SYGVKD. The CDR3 nucleotides are TGTGCCATCAGTTCAGGGGGTAGCGCTTTCTTT. This gives the protein CAISSGGSAFF.

There are many counts of this clonotype. The chain is built from TRBV10-1 and TRBJ1-1, with 7 bases fitting TRBD1. The CDR3 spans 13 residues. V lost 5 bases to trimming and J lost 4 bases; unmatched junction nucleotides: 4. CDR1 WNHNN and CDR2 SYGVQD come from the germline V gene (reference sequence). The CDR3 DNA is TGCGCCAGCAGTTGGGCAGGGGGCACTGAAGCTTTCTTT. Translated, it gives CASSWAGGTEAFF.

This clonotype was observed a few times. V and J are TRBV12-3 or TRBV12-4 and TRBJ2-5; 7 bases match TRBD2. CDR3 size: 13 residues. Germline trimming cut 5 bases from V and 4 bases from J; bases unmatched to any gene: 4. DNA of the CDR3: TGTGCCAGCAGTCCCGGGGGGAGAGAGACCCAGTACTTC. Its protein product is CASSPGGRETQYF.

This rearrangement joins TRBV29-1 to TRBJ2-1; the match to TRBD2 covers 10 bases. With V trimmed by 3 bases and J by 0 bases, 17 bases remained unmatched. Per germline, CDR1 SQVTM and CDR2 ANQGSEA. The CDR3 consists of 20 residues. The CDR3 spells CSVEGIAGGTFDSSYNEQFF. The DNA for the CDR3 is TGCAGCGTTGAGGGAATAGCGGGAGGAACTTTCGATAGCTCCTACAATGAGCAGTTCTTC.

The table lists this clonotype with a count of one. The rearrangement joins TRBV6-1 to TRBJ2-7, with TRBD2 matching 7 bases. The CDR3 covers 15 residues. CDR1 is MNHNS and CDR2 is SASEGT in the germline V gene. The trim removed 7 bases at V and 0 bases at J, leaving 9 bases unmatched. The CDR3 reads CASTEREGFSYEQYF. The CDR3 DNA reads TGTGCCAGCACCGAAAGGGAGGGTTTCTCCTACGAGCAGTACTTC.